A single sample gave rise to the 22 T cell receptor beta chains below, sequenced in a study of beta chain features in type 1 diabetes. The whole isolated RNA underwent reverse transcription, so sequencing captured expressed TCRB transcripts. Sequencing was performed with immunoSEQ multiplex PCR; in TCRdb, only in-frame clones are kept and a portion is missing. The data contain about 140,000 clones, 9.7% of them singletons. The sequencing input was central memory CD4+ T cells from blood. The receptors here all came from a woman in her thirties or forties in good health.

The rearrangement joins TRBV29-1 to TRBJ2-5; D is ambiguous. The CDR3 contains 12 residues. Germline values: CDR1 SQVTM, CDR2 ANQGSEA. The germline V and J ends were trimmed by 7 bases and 5 bases, with 14 bases remaining between them. CDR3: CSAESIRETQYF. The CDR3 DNA reads as TGCAGCGCCGAAAGTATCAGGGAGACCCAGTACTTC.

This clone was observed a handful of times. The J gene is TRBJ2-2, the V gene TRBV6-5; D gene uncertain. CDR1 is MNHEY, CDR2 SVGAGI, per germline. CDR3 length: 13 residues. Trimming pared 6 bases from V and 6 bases from J, leaving 11 bases between. CDR3 residues: CASRVQSAGELFF. CDR3 sequence (DNA): TGTGCCAGCAGGGTCCAGTCCGCCGGGGAGCTGTTTTTT.

The chain couples TRBV13 to TRBJ1-6, with 9 bases aligning to TRBD1. The germline V gene has CDR1 PRHDT and CDR2 FYEKMQ (reference sequence). V was clipped by 0 bases and J by 7 bases; unmatched bases: 7. The CDR3 is 17 amino acids. The CDR3 DNA follows: TGTGCCAGCAGCTTAGGGAACACCGGGACAGGGAATTCACCCCTCCACTTT. It encodes CASSLGNTGTGNSPLHF.

In its sample, this clone was seen many times. V usage is TRBV10-3 and J usage is TRBJ2-6, with TRBD1 identical over 10 bases. V lost 8 bases to trimming and J lost 0 bases; unmatched junction nucleotides: 7. Germline V gene sequence: CDR1 ENHRY, CDR2 SYGVKD. The CDR3 length is 17 residues. The CDR3 here is CAIAGTGAHSGANVLTF. CDR3 sequence (DNA): TGTGCCATCGCCGGGACAGGGGCCCACTCTGGGGCCAACGTCCTGACTTTC.

The chain recombines TRBV18 with TRBJ1-1; D may be TRBD1 (5 bases). The CDR3 length is 12 residues. The V end was cut by 3 bases, the J end by 10 bases, with 12 bases between. Germline loops: CDR1 KGHSH, CDR2 LQKENI. The CDR3 DNA is TGTGCCAGCTCACCGGGGGGGGTAGGAGCTTTCTTT. Encoded protein: CASSPGGVGAFF.

This clone has more than one count but fewer than ten. The chain has TRBV4-3 and TRBJ1-1; D gene uncertain. This CDR3 is built from 16 residues. The germline gives CDR1 LGHNA, CDR2 YSLEER. V was shortened by 6 bases and J by 5 bases, with 22 bases between the two germline ends. The CDR3 is CASSEPPGSGGTEAFF. CDR3 sequence (DNA): TGCGCCAGCAGTGAACCACCCGGCTCAGGAGGGACTGAAGCTTTCTTT.

V is TRBV1 and J is TRBJ2-7; no check of the table's D call, TRBD2, against the DNA was made. TRBV1 is listed as a pseudogene. The length of the CDR3 is 14 residues. The CDR3 sequence is CTSSQEGGNYEQYF. The CDR3 region has the DNA TGCACCAGCAGCCAAGAGGGGGGAAATTACGAGCAGTACTTC.

J is TRBJ2-5 and V is TRBV7-2; the D is unclear. This CDR3 is built from 13 residues. Per germline, CDR1 SGHTA and CDR2 FQGNSA. V lost 3 bases and J 1 base, leaving 6 bases between the germline ends. Here the CDR3 reads CASSFLGQETQYF. In DNA, the CDR3 is TGTGCCAGCAGCTTTCTCGGCCAAGAGACCCAGTACTTC.

Ten or more counts support this clone. The chain employs TRBV7-8 and TRBJ1-5; TRBD1 aligns across 7 bases. V was clipped by 6 bases and J by 0 bases; unmatched bases: 14. The germline gives CDR1 SGHVS, CDR2 FQNEAQ. This CDR3 region has 18 residues. CDR3 nucleotide sequence: TGTGCCAGCAGTGTGACAGGGTGGGGACCGAATAGCAATCAGCCCCAGCATTTT. Translation gives CASSVTGWGPNSNQPQHF.

The genes are TRBV5-1 and TRBJ2-3; no definite D call. V gave up 5 bases and J gave up 2 bases, with 12 bases separating them. The V gene's germline CDR1 is SGHRS and CDR2 YFSETQ. The CDR3 length is 14 residues. In DNA form, the CDR3 reads TGCGCCAGCAGTCAGGCCTCGGACACAGATACGCAGTATTTT. Protein product: CASSQASDTDTQYF.

The V call is TRBV5-5, the J call TRBJ2-5, with a tentative D call TRBD1 (6 bases). CDR1 and CDR2 (germline): SGHKS, YYEKEE (reference sequence). The V gene lost 4 bases and the J gene lost 1 base, with 14 bases spanning the gap. The CDR3 covers 15 residues. In DNA form, the CDR3 reads TGTGCCAGCAGCCCAATCGGACAGCTCCAAGAGACCCAGTACTTC. Translation gives CASSPIGQLQETQYF.

This clone came up many times. In DNA form, the CDR3 reads TGCGCCAGCAGCTTTGACGCGGTTGGCTACACCTTC. This sequence encodes CASSFDAVGYTF. This chain uses TRBV5-1 with TRBJ1-2, with D unclear. Looked up from germline, CDR1 is SGHRS and CDR2 is YFSETQ. V was trimmed by 2 bases and J by 7 bases, leaving 9 bases between them. The CDR3 is 12 amino acids.

The V and J genes are TRBV9 and TRBJ2-2; maybe TRBD1 (6 bases). Deletions cut 4 bases from V and 0 bases from J, with 13 bases between. The CDR3 runs to 16 residues. Looked up from germline, CDR1 is SGDLS and CDR2 is YYNGEE. The CDR3 reads CASSLGQSANTGELFF. DNA of the CDR3: TGTGCCAGCAGCTTAGGACAGAGCGCGAACACCGGGGAGCTGTTTTTT.

The chain combines TRBV4-1 with TRBJ2-5; TRBD2 matches 10 bases. V lost 4 bases to trimming and J lost 2 bases; unmatched junction nucleotides: 13. Per the germline V gene, CDR1 is MGHRA and CDR2 is YSYEKL. The CDR3 runs to 18 residues. The CDR3 sequence: CASSLSGTSEILQETQYF. CDR3 in DNA: TGCGCCAGCAGCCTGTCCGGGACTAGCGAAATTCTACAAGAGACCCAGTACTTC.

This clone showed up just a few times. The V gene is TRBV7-6, the J gene TRBJ2-7; D perhaps matches TRBD2 (5 bases). Looked up from germline, CDR1 is SGHVS and CDR2 is FNYEAQ. There are 12 residues in the CDR3. Trimming removed 5 bases at V and 7 bases at J, with 12 bases between. CDR3 sequence (DNA): TGTGCCAGCAGCCCCTCGAGGGCGGAGCAGTACTTC. Encoded protein: CASSPSRAEQYF.

A word on this clone: The sample carries other DNA sequences with the same CDR3. The chain has TRBV5-1 and TRBJ2-2; 7 positions agree with TRBD1. Looked up from germline, CDR1 is SGHRS and CDR2 is YFSETQ. V trimming: 0 bases; J trimming: 5 bases; junction bases outside the gene matches: 4. This CDR3 comprises 15 residues. CDR3 bases: TGCGCCAGCAGCTTGGGAGACAGGGTGACCGGGGAGCTGTTTTTT. It encodes CASSLGDRVTGELFF.

A few counts support this clone. The gene calls are TRBV6-1 and TRBJ2-3; no clear D gene. The V and J ends lost 1 base and 6 bases respectively, with 8 bases between them. CDR1 is MNHNS and CDR2 is SASEGT in the germline V gene. This CDR3 comprises 13 residues. The CDR3 protein is CASSEVYGDTQYF. The CDR3, as DNA: TGTGCCAGCAGTGAAGTTTACGGGGATACGCAGTATTTT.

Here the CDR3 reads CASSNRAGGQNTGELFF. In nucleotides, the CDR3 is TGCGCCAGCAGCAACAGAGCGGGGGGGCAGAACACCGGGGAGCTGTTTTTT. The rearrangement joins TRBV5-1 to TRBJ2-2, with 10 bases that match TRBD2. The CDR3 is made up of 17 amino acids. Germline CDR1 reads SGHRS; CDR2 reads YFSETQ. Unmatched junction bases numbered 7, after V lost 4 bases and J lost 1 base.

This clone was seen only a few times. The V gene is TRBV2, the J gene TRBJ2-5; D is possibly TRBD1 (5 bases). The end of the DNA fits TRBJ2-7 better, so the J call may be wrong. Germline CDR1 is SNHLY and CDR2 is FYNNEI. This CDR3 has 12 amino acids. For the CDR3, the DNA is TGTGCCAGCAGCGCAACAGGAACCGAGCAGTACTTC. This sequence encodes CASSATGTEQYF.

This clone was seen a few times. The chain carries TRBV6-1 and TRBJ1-6; D perhaps matches TRBD1 (6 bases). CDR3 length: 15 amino acids. V was cut by 6 bases and J by 10 bases, with 19 bases left in between. Germline V lookup: CDR1 MNHNS, CDR2 SASEGT. The CDR3 DNA reads TGTGCCAGCAGCCCGGGGGGGCACCGCAGGTCACCCCTCCACTTT. Its translation is CASSPGGHRRSPLHF.

This chain's CDR3 is CASSLNSGRYEQYF. Here the CDR3 DNA reads TGCGCCAGCAGCTTGAATAGCGGGAGGTACGAGCAGTACTTC. The chain is built from TRBV4-3 and TRBJ2-7; 10 nucleotides align to TRBD2. The CDR3 contains 14 residues. The ends lost 5 bases at V and 4 bases at J; junction bases unmatched: 5. CDR1 and CDR2 from the germline V gene are LGHNA and YSLEER.

This clone was counted only a few times. The chain employs TRBV19 and TRBJ2-7; 7 bases are shared with TRBD1. The V segment lost 6 bases and the J segment 7 bases; nucleotides outside the gene matches: 9. Germline lookup yields CDR1 LNHDA and CDR2 SQIVND (reference sequence). The CDR3 covers 13 residues. The CDR3 loop is CASRQGSFGEQYF. In DNA form, the CDR3 reads TGTGCCAGTAGACAGGGGAGTTTTGGTGAGCAGTACTTC.